This TCR beta chain was recovered during a study of blood T cell repertoires in COVID-19. For the study at large: Researchers got acute and convalescent COVID-19 samples from the United States, Italy and Spain. Sources were T cells, B-cell-depleted T cells, or PBMCs; the material itself was cDNA or gDNA.

Methods used by the authors: Scientists estimated how many nucleated cells there were by amplifying reference gene primers. Libraries were prepared by immunoSEQ multiplex PCR; TCRdb keeps only in-frame clonotypes and omits some of them. That table is the source of V, J and clone size, and D and trimming were worked out from the DNA. The sample lists 180,000 or so clones; more than 80% were seen once. Followed over time, Seattle patients had been enrolled while infection was active. The TCR comes from a woman in her 40s with COVID-19, enrolled during active disease. Sequenced: peripheral blood.

The CDR3 nucleotides are TGTGCCAGCAGCTTAACCCCAGTGACAGACGGCCCTGAGCAGTTCTTC. Translating it yields CASSLTPVTDGPEQFF. This chain connects TRBV7-3 to TRBJ2-1; a weak D match, TRBD1 (5 bases). CDR3 length: 16 residues. Deletions cut 0 bases from V and 9 bases from J, with 18 bases between. From germline, CDR1 is SGHTA and CDR2 FQGTGA.